Below are 2 T cell receptor beta chains sequenced from a single sample in a study of blood T cell repertoires in COVID-19. Clones were read by immunoSEQ multiplex PCR, and TCRdb kept only the in-frame ones, dropping some. The table includes about 250,000 clones, 85% to 90% detected once. Source material: PBMCs or T cells enriched from blood (not recorded which). The receptors here all came from a man aged 18 to 30 who had recovered from COVID-19.

V is TRBV4-1 and J is TRBJ2-2, with 14 bases matching TRBD2. Germline V CDR1 and CDR2: MGHRA, YSYEKL. This CDR3 contains 15 residues. Trimming removed 8 bases from V and 8 bases from J; junction bases left unmatched: 7. The CDR3 DNA sequence: TGCGCCAGCGGACCGGGACTAGCGGGGGCGGGGGAGCTGTTTTTT. This encodes CASGPGLAGAGELFF.

The chain couples TRBV28 to TRBJ1-2; D is uncertain. CDR3 length: 13 residues. V dropped 5 bases and J dropped 4 bases, with 11 bases sitting between them. The germline V gene encodes CDR1 MDHEN and CDR2 SYDVKM. CDR3 sequence reads: CASSPNFPYGYTF. For the CDR3, the DNA is TGTGCCAGCAGTCCCAACTTCCCCTATGGCTACACCTTC.